This TCR beta chain was obtained from a study of blood T cells in healthy people across ages. In the study overall: About one barcoded beta molecule per two T cells came from capture by template switching. Findings and limits, study-wide: Donor CMV infection status was unknown, possibly confounding age-related changes in expanded clonotypes.

Russia was home to the donors, healthy Caucasian individuals aged roughly 6 to 90. This clonotype was detected once. Antigen unknown. Next came a second PCR, run for about 6 to 12 cycles, which used a sample-barcoded 5' primer along with a J-beta primer mix. The template-switch adaptor was a 5' adaptor with 12 random nucleotides. It tagged each cDNA molecule. TCRdb itself ran the 5' RACE reads through MiXCR, one entry per CDR3 protein. The sample holds some 1.5 million distinct CDR3 sequences, roughly 43% seen once. CDR3 length: 11 residues. Germline CDR1 SQVTM, CDR2 ANQGSEA. Trimming cost V 7 bases and J 9 bases, with 13 bases left between them.

Sample: blood. The receptor's source is a woman aged 18-30 years in good health. The gene calls are TRBV29-1 and TRBJ2-1, with D perhaps TRBD2 (5 bases). DNA for the CDR3: TGCAGCGGTCTCGGGGATCCTGAGCAGTTCTTC. Its protein is CSGLGDPEQFF.